These 29 T cell receptor beta chains originate from one sample sequenced in a study of blood T cells in healthy people across ages. A second PCR, run for roughly 7 to 12 cycles, used a sample-barcoded 5' primer plus a J-beta primer mix. TCRdb independently ran MiXCR on the 5' RACE reads; one entry per CDR3 protein. This table holds about 810,000 distinct CDR3 sequences, about 37% found once. The sample taken for sequencing was blood. Receptors originate from a man younger than 35 in good health.

The chain uses TRBV3-1 and TRBJ2-1; 11 nucleotides line up with TRBD2. The length of the CDR3 is 17 residues. Per germline, CDR1 LGHDT and CDR2 YNNKEL (reference sequence). Trimming at V came to 1 base and at J to 8 bases, leaving 10 bases not matched to a gene. CDR3 in amino acids: CASSQGLRRLAGYEQFF. As DNA, the CDR3 is TGTGCCAGCAGCCAAGGACTCCGGAGACTAGCGGGATATGAGCAGTTCTTC.

In this sample, this clonotype turned up a few times. The chain recombines TRBV5-4 with TRBJ2-3; D is possibly TRBD1 (5 bases). The CDR3 loop spans 13 amino acids. The V and J ends lost 4 bases and 4 bases respectively, with 10 bases between them. Germline CDR1 and CDR2: SGHNT and YYREEE (reference sequence). The CDR3 spells CASSLTAPDTQYF. CDR3 nucleotides: TGTGCCAGCAGCCTGACAGCTCCAGATACGCAGTATTTT.

V gene TRBV25-1 combines with J gene TRBJ1-2; D gene uncertain. The CDR3 sequence is 15 residues long. Per germline, CDR1 MGHDK and CDR2 SYGVNS. V lost 4 bases and J 1 base, leaving 13 bases between the germline ends. In nucleotides, the CDR3 is TGTGCCAGCAGTGCCCCGGAAGGTGATAACTATGGCTACACCTTC. It is translated as CASSAPEGDNYGYTF.

This clonotype was found a few times. This chain uses TRBV29-1 with TRBJ2-5, with no clear D. The V and J ends lost 8 bases and 4 bases respectively, with 11 bases between them. CDR3 length: 11 amino acids. Per the germline V gene, CDR1 is SQVTM and CDR2 is ANQGSEA. The CDR3 bases are TGCAGCTTAACGGACGGAGAGACCCAGTACTTC. This translates into CSLTDGETQYF.

There are a few counts of this clonotype. CDR3: CSAESHRDNEKLFF. DNA for the CDR3: TGCAGTGCCGAGTCACACAGGGATAATGAAAAACTGTTTTTT. This sequence joins TRBV20-1 and TRBJ1-4; weak D call: TRBD1 (6 bases). Between the trimmed V and J ends, which lost 6 bases and 4 bases, there was a span of 15 bases. CDR1 is DFQATT, CDR2 SNEGSKA, per germline (reference sequence). The CDR3 spans 14 residues.

For this clonotype: A much larger clone is a single base away; this may be a read error. J is TRBJ2-3 and V is TRBV12-3 or TRBV12-4; 8 bases are shared with TRBD1. The CDR3 extends over 15 amino acids. The V and J ends lost 6 bases and 4 bases, in that order; junction bases with no gene match: 9. The CDR3 nucleotides are TGTGCCAGCAGGCTAGACAGGGGCGTTGCAGATACGCAGTATTTT. This translates into CASRLDRGVADTQYF.

The V call is TRBV20-1, the J call TRBJ1-1; D is possibly TRBD1 (5 bases). Trimming cost V 3 bases and J 1 base, with 15 bases left between them. The CDR3 spans 15 residues. Germline lookup yields CDR1 DFQATT and CDR2 SNEGSKA (reference sequence). CDR3 sequence (DNA): TGCAGTGCTAGCCCTGGGGCAGGGACGAACACTGAAGCTTTCTTT. Translating gives CSASPGAGTNTEAFF.

The V and J genes are TRBV5-4 and TRBJ2-1; D is perhaps TRBD2 (7 bases). CDR1 is SGHNT, CDR2 YYREEE, per germline (reference sequence). This CDR3 is built from 15 residues. Trimming removed 4 bases from V and 5 bases from J, with 16 bases in between. The CDR3 loop is CASSLESGGHNEQFF. For the CDR3, the DNA is TGTGCCAGCAGCCTCGAGTCGGGGGGCCACAATGAGCAGTTCTTC.

This rearrangement joins TRBV25-1 to TRBJ1-1; D is unclear. Trimming took off 7 bases at V and 6 bases at J, with 12 bases between the two ends. This CDR3 region has 12 residues. Germline CDR1 and CDR2: MGHDK and SYGVNS. CDR3: CASNGEIPEAFF. As DNA, the CDR3 is TGTGCCAGCAATGGCGAGATACCTGAAGCTTTCTTT.

The chain recombines TRBV20-1 with TRBJ1-5; TRBD1 agrees at 10 bases. CDR3 length equals 18 residues. V lost 0 bases to trimming and J lost 4 bases; unmatched junction nucleotides: 12. Germline CDR1 DFQATT, CDR2 SNEGSKA (reference sequence). CDR3 protein: CSARDGGTGVIGNQPQHF. CDR3 sequence (DNA): TGCAGTGCTAGAGATGGAGGGACAGGGGTCATTGGGAATCAGCCCCAGCATTTT.

V and J are TRBV29-1 and TRBJ2-1; D possibly corresponds to TRBD2 (6 bases). The germline gives CDR1 SQVTM, CDR2 ANQGSEA. Deletions cut 7 bases from V and 1 base from J, with 11 bases between. The CDR3 runs 13 residues. Written as DNA, the CDR3 is TGCAGCGCGGCTAGCGAGTCCTACAATGAGCAGTTCTTC. It translates to CSAASESYNEQFF.

Only a few counts were recorded for this clonotype. The rearrangement links TRBV20-1 to TRBJ1-5, with 8 bases aligning to TRBD1. With V trimmed by 2 bases and J by 0 bases, 9 bases remained unmatched. The CDR3 is made up of 17 amino acids. CDR1 and CDR2 from the germline V gene are DFQATT and SNEGSKA (reference sequence). Here the CDR3 DNA reads TGCAGTGCTAGATACAGGGGGACGGAGGGTAGCAATCAGCCCCAGCATTTT. This codes for CSARYRGTEGSNQPQHF.

The chain is built from TRBV12-3 or TRBV12-4 and TRBJ1-4; tentatively, D is TRBD1 (5 bases). The CDR3 runs to 12 residues. Trimming took off 6 bases at V and 12 bases at J, with 14 bases between the two ends. The CDR3 DNA sequence: TGTGCCAGCAGCTCCCAAGAAGGGGAACTGTTTTTT. It specifies CASSSQEGELFF.

This chain links TRBV2 with TRBJ1-5, with D perhaps TRBD1 (5 bases). CDR3 length: 14 amino acids. CDR1 and CDR2 (germline): SNHLY, FYNNEI. V was pared by 4 bases and J by 7 bases, with 14 bases between. CDR3 nucleotide sequence: TGTGCCAGCAGTGTGGAAGGGGTGCGACAGCCCCAGCATTTT. This codes for CASSVEGVRQPQHF. Together with reference TRBV2 and TRBJ1-5, the CDR3 gives the full variable domain: EPEVTQTPSHQVTQMGQEVILRCVPISNHLYFYWYRQILGQKVEFLVSFYNNEISEKSEIFDDQFSVERPDGSNFTLKIRSTKLEDSAMYFCASSVEGVRQPQHFGDGTRLSIL.

This clonotype was seen a few times. The V gene is TRBV3-1, the J gene TRBJ1-1, with unresolved D. Germline-derived CDR1 and CDR2 are LGHDT and YNNKEL (reference sequence). V dropped 0 bases and J dropped 1 base, with 9 bases sitting between them. This CDR3 is 15 amino acids long. The CDR3 DNA is TGTGCCAGCAGCCAAGACGGAACGAAGAACACTGAAGCTTTCTTT. Amino acids: CASSQDGTKNTEAFF.

About this clonotype: Compared with germline, one end of the junction differs, possibly owing to a read error. The V gene is TRBV15, the J gene TRBJ1-2, with unresolved D. This CDR3 comprises 15 residues. Germline V gene sequence: CDR1 LNHNV, CDR2 YYDKDF (reference sequence). The CDR3 nucleotides read TGTACCACCAGCGGCCACAGAGATTCTAACTATGGCTACACCTTC. Encoded protein: CTTSGHRDSNYGYTF.

In its sample, this clonotype was seen a few times. The CDR3 here is CASSSTEYEQYF. In DNA form, the CDR3 reads TGTGCCAGCAGCTCAACGGAGTACGAGCAGTACTTC. V is TRBV7-2 and J is TRBJ2-7; D gene unclear. Trimming cost V 4 bases and J 4 bases, with 8 bases left between them. CDR1 and CDR2 (germline): SGHTA, FQGNSA. This CDR3 region has 12 residues.

The J gene is TRBJ2-1, the V gene TRBV2, with D possibly TRBD1 on 5 matching bases. Germline assignment: CDR1 SNHLY and CDR2 FYNNEI. The CDR3 runs to 14 residues. Trimming left V 6 bases short and J 6 bases short, with 15 bases between. The CDR3: CASSWGLKGNEQFF. The CDR3 DNA is TGTGCCAGCAGCTGGGGCCTCAAGGGCAATGAGCAGTTCTTC.

The rearrangement joins TRBV4-3 to TRBJ2-2; 10 positions match TRBD1. V gave up 4 bases and J gave up 2 bases; unmatched junction bases: 10. The germline V gene has CDR1 LGHNA and CDR2 YSLEER. The CDR3 loop spans 18 amino acids. The CDR3: CASSRLPGTGDNTGELFF. The CDR3 region has the DNA TGCGCCAGCAGCCGTCTCCCAGGGACAGGGGACAACACCGGGGAGCTGTTTTTT.

The chain carries TRBV20-1 and TRBJ2-2; D is perhaps TRBD1 (6 bases). V was pared by 5 bases and J by 6 bases, with 13 bases between. In germline, CDR1 is DFQATT, CDR2 SNEGSKA (reference sequence). This CDR3 is built from 13 residues. The CDR3 nucleotides are TGCAGTGCTCGCAGGGGAGATGCCGGGGAGCTGTTTTTT. The encoded protein is CSARRGDAGELFF.

This clonotype came up once. The chain joins TRBV21-1 to TRBJ2-1; no DNA check was done on the table's D call, TRBD1. TRBV21-1 is labeled a pseudogene. The CDR3 is 11 residues long. The CDR3 DNA sequence: TGCCGGACAGGGGTAACAAATGAGCAGTTCTTC. Its translation is CRTGVTNEQFF.

The rearrangement uses TRBV4-3 and TRBJ2-5; TRBD1 agrees at 7 bases. The J call may not be correct, given that the DNA end is closer to TRBJ2-1. Per the germline V gene, CDR1 is LGHNA and CDR2 is YSLEER. CDR3 length equals 16 residues. The CDR3 nucleotides read TGCGCCAGCAGCCCACACCCCGGACAGGAACAAGAGACCCAGTTCTTC. Amino acid sequence: CASSPHPGQEQETQFF.

The chain has TRBV30 and TRBJ2-5; 8 positions agree with TRBD1. CDR3 length: 13 amino acids. The V segment lost 0 bases and the J segment 5 bases; nucleotides outside the gene matches: 2. Per germline, CDR1 GTSNPN and CDR2 SVGIG (reference sequence). CDR3 sequence (DNA): TGTGCCTGGAGTGTACGACAGGGGGAGACCCAGTACTTC. This sequence encodes CAWSVRQGETQYF.

Points on this clonotype: This could be a read error, since a much larger clone is one nucleotide away. The chain has TRBV10-3 and TRBJ2-5; TRBD1 matches at 10 bases. Germline V gene data show CDR1 as ENHRY and CDR2 as SYGVKD. This CDR3 has 12 amino acids. Here the CDR3 DNA reads TGTGTCATCAGTGGACAGGGGGGCGGTCGGTACTTC. Protein sequence: CVISGQGGGRYF.

This rearrangement joins TRBV28 to TRBJ1-2; tentatively, D is TRBD1 (6 bases). The CDR3 extends over 15 amino acids. Germline-derived CDR1 and CDR2 are MDHEN and SYDVKM. Trimming cost V 7 bases and J 4 bases, with 19 bases left between them. CDR3 in DNA: TGTGCCAGCATTCCGACGGGACACCGGTCCTATGGCTACACCTTC. Protein product: CASIPTGHRSYGYTF.

A remark on this clonotype: The final CDR3 position lacks the conserved phenylalanine or tryptophan, pointing to a likely read error. The chain is built from TRBV29-1 and TRBJ1-2; tentatively, D is TRBD1 (5 bases). Germline V gene lookup returns CDR1 SQVTM and CDR2 ANQGSEA. The CDR3 is 14 residues long. Trimming took off 6 bases at V and 4 bases at J, with 18 bases between the two ends. This CDR3 reads CSVPTQGLGYGYTS. CDR3 nucleotide sequence: TGCAGCGTCCCGACCCAGGGCCTGGGCTATGGCTACACCTCC.

This chain joins TRBV28 and TRBJ2-2, with a possible D match to TRBD2 (5 bases). Germline values: CDR1 MDHEN, CDR2 SYDVKM. The CDR3 contains 15 residues. The V gene lost 7 bases and the J gene lost 5 bases, with 17 bases spanning the gap. The CDR3 protein is CASKGEATLTGELFF. CDR3 bases: TGTGCCAGCAAGGGAGAGGCCACCCTAACCGGGGAGCTGTTTTTT. Full variable domain (missing parts from reference TRBV28 and TRBJ2-2): DVKVTQSSRYLVKRTGEKVFLECVQDMDHENMFWYRQDPGLGLRLIYFSYDVKMKEKGDIPEGYSVSREKKERFSLILESASTNQTSMYLCASKGEATLTGELFFGEGSRLTVL.

This rearrangement joins TRBV7-2 to TRBJ2-7; D is unresolved. V shed 1 base and J shed 6 bases, with 10 bases lying between them. The CDR3 length is 13 residues. Germline-derived CDR1 and CDR2 are SGHTA and FQGNSA. This CDR3 reads CASSLGHPAEQYF. The CDR3 nucleotides read TGTGCCAGCAGCTTAGGACATCCGGCCGAGCAGTACTTC.

A remark on this clonotype: The germline gene is not matched at one end of the junction; a read error may be the cause. This chain joins TRBV12-3 or TRBV12-4 and TRBJ1-2, with D uncertain. The CDR3 sequence is 12 residues long. CDR3 in amino acids: CTSSFTEKGYTF. The CDR3 nucleotides read TGTACCAGCAGTTTCACAGAGAAAGGCTACACCTTC.